One sample yielded the 7 T cell receptor beta chains listed below, sequenced in a study of blood T cell repertoires in COVID-19. The data were produced by immunoSEQ multiplex PCR, yet TCRdb's version contains in-frame clones alone and is incomplete. The sample consists of approximately 220,000 clones, around 84% of them appearing once. The specimen was PBMCs or T cells enriched from blood (not recorded which). All receptors come from a woman in her forties with acute COVID-19.

The V gene is TRBV6-2 or TRBV6-3, the J gene TRBJ2-1; 10 nucleotides agree with TRBD2. The CDR3 has 19 residues. V dropped 5 bases and J dropped 2; count of bases not matched to a gene: 15. Germline V gene lookup returns CDR1 MNHEY and CDR2 SVGEGT. CDR3 sequence reads: CASSPQAWATSGTYNEQFF. CDR3 DNA: TGTGCCAGCAGTCCCCAAGCGTGGGCAACTAGCGGGACCTACAATGAGCAGTTCTTC.

This clone was recorded only once. The chain links TRBV19 to TRBJ1-2, with TRBD1 matching 8 bases. CDR3 length: 14 amino acids. Unmatched junction bases numbered 7, after V lost 3 bases and J lost 7 bases. CDR1 LNHDA and CDR2 SQIVND come from the germline V gene (reference sequence). The CDR3 is CASSIGQGARGYTF. In nucleotides, the CDR3 is TGTGCCAGTAGTATCGGTCAGGGGGCGCGTGGCTACACCTTC.

This chain links TRBV5-8 with TRBJ2-1; 10 bases agree with TRBD1. Trimming at V came to 4 bases and at J to 1 base, leaving 8 bases not matched to a gene. Germline lookup yields CDR1 SGHTS and CDR2 YDEGEE. The CDR3 consists of 17 residues. The CDR3 loop is CASSTGQGVPSYNEQFF. CDR3 in DNA: TGTGCCAGCAGCACCGGACAGGGGGTCCCTTCCTACAATGAGCAGTTCTTC.

The count of this clone is one. V is TRBV18 and J is TRBJ1-3; 11 nucleotides agree with TRBD1. This CDR3 region has 16 residues. The V gene's germline CDR1 is KGHSH and CDR2 LQKENI. Losses at the gene ends were 5 bases for V and 0 bases for J; bases not matched to a gene: 3. CDR3 sequence reads: CASSSGQGGSGNTIYF. The CDR3 region has the DNA TGTGCCAGCTCATCGGGACAGGGGGGCTCTGGAAACACCATATATTTT.

A remark on this clone: One end of the junction is discordant with germline, which a read error may explain. CDR3 loop: CASSVVAGNSGELFF. The CDR3 DNA reads TGTGCCAGCAGCGTAGTTGCGGGTAACAGCGGGGAGCTGTTTTTT. The chain recombines TRBV9 with TRBJ2-2; D might be TRBD2 (5 bases). Germline CDR1 is SGDLS and CDR2 is YYNGEE. The CDR3 length is 15 residues.

The J gene is TRBJ1-5, the V gene TRBV9; 7 bases line up with TRBD1. There are 15 residues in the CDR3. Germline loops: CDR1 SGDLS, CDR2 YYNGEE. V dropped 0 bases and J dropped 2; count of bases not matched to a gene: 2. The CDR3 reads CASSVGGQGNQPQHF. The CDR3 nucleotides read TGTGCCAGCAGCGTAGGAGGACAGGGCAATCAGCCCCAGCATTTT.

The chain links TRBV10-2 to TRBJ2-3; tentatively, D is TRBD2 (5 bases). The CDR3 runs 15 residues. The germline V gene has CDR1 WSHSY and CDR2 SAAADI. V was clipped by 6 bases and J by 0 bases, with 13 bases between them. The CDR3 loop reads CASSPGVASTDTQYF. The CDR3 DNA sequence: TGCGCCAGCAGCCCCGGGGTAGCTAGCACAGATACGCAGTATTTT.